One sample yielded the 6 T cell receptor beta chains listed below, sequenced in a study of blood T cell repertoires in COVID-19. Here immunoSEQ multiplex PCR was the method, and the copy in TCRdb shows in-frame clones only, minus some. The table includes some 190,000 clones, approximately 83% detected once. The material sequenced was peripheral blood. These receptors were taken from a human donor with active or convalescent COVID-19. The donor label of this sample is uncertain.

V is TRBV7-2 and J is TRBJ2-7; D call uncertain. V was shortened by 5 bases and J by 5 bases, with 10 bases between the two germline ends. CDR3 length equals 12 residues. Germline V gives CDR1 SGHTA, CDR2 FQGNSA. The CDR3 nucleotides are TGTGCCAGCAGCATAACCTACGACGAGCAGTACTTC. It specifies CASSITYDEQYF. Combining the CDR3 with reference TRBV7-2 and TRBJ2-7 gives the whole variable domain GAGVSQSPSNKVTEKGKDVELRCDPISGHTALYWYRQSLGQGLEFLIYFQGNSAPDKSGLPSDRFSAERTGGSVSTLTIQRTQQEDSAVYLCASSITYDEQYFGPGTRLTVT.

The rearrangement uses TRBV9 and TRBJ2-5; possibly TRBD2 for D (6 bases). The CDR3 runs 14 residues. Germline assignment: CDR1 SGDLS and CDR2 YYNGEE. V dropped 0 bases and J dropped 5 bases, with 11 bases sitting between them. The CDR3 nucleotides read TGTGCCAGCAGCGTAGGCGGGGATCGGGAGACCCAGTACTTC. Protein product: CASSVGGDRETQYF.

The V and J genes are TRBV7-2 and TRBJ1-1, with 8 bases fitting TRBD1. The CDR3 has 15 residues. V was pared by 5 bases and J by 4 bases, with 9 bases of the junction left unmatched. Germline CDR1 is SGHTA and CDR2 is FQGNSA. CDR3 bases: TGTGCCAGCAGCGCCGGTCAGGGGGCGCGCACTGAAGCTTTCTTT. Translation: CASSAGQGARTEAFF.

The CDR3 nucleotides read TGCGCCAGCAGCTTGGTGGACTCCCGGAATACGCAGTATTTT. Translation: CASSLVDSRNTQYF. The rearrangement uses TRBV5-1 and TRBJ2-3, with a weak D call TRBD2 (5 bases). V was cut by 0 bases and J by 7 bases, with 12 bases left in between. This CDR3 has 14 residues. Per the germline V gene, CDR1 is SGHRS and CDR2 is YFSETQ.

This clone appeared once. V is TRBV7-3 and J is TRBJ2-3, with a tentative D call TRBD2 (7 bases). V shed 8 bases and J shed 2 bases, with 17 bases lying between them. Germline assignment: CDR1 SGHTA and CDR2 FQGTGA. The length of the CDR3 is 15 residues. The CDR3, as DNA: TGTGCCAGCCGACGGGGCGGGGGCTACACAGATACGCAGTATTTT. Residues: CASRRGGGYTDTQYF.

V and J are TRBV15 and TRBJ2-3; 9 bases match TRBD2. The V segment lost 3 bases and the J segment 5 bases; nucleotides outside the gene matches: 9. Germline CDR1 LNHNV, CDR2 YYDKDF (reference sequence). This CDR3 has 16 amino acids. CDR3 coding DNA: TGTGCCACCAGCAGTTCCATCGCGGGGGGGGTAGATACGCAGTATTTT. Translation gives CATSSSIAGGVDTQYF.